Below are 22 T cell receptor beta chains sequenced from a single sample in a study of human T cells and chemical hapten exposure. Unfractionated whole blood was the source from which total RNA was extracted. TCRdb processed the 5' RACE reads anew with MiXCR; each CDR3 protein has one entry. Seen here are roughly 110,000 distinct CDR3 sequences, approximately 20% observed once, and the top ten hold around 2.7%. These receptors all come from a human donor in good health.

The chain has TRBV20-1 and TRBJ2-5; D is unresolved. The germline V gene encodes CDR1 DFQATT and CDR2 SNEGSKA (reference sequence). Between the trimmed V and J ends, which lost 3 bases and 2 bases, there was a span of 13 bases. CDR3 size: 14 residues. For the CDR3, the DNA is TGCAGTGCTAGCCTCACCCGGCCTCAAGAGACCCAGTACTTC. Translating gives CSASLTRPQETQYF.

The CDR3 DNA sequence: TGTGCCAGCAGTGAGCCCTACAGGGTCAACACTGAAGCTTTCTTT. Translated: CASSEPYRVNTEAFF. The V and J genes are TRBV6-1 and TRBJ1-1; D is possibly TRBD1 (6 bases). There are 15 residues in the CDR3. Germline CDR1 reads MNHNS; CDR2 reads SASEGT. V was shortened by 3 bases and J by 2 bases, with 13 bases between the two germline ends.

This clonotype was detected only a few times. The V call is TRBV7-3, the J call TRBJ2-1; 11 bases fit TRBD1. Trimming removed 5 bases from V and 4 bases from J; junction bases left unmatched: 7. Germline values: CDR1 SGHTA, CDR2 FQGTGA. The CDR3 loop spans 16 amino acids. In DNA form, the CDR3 reads TGTGCCAGCAGCGGGCAGGACAGGGGGCCTTACAATGAGCAGTTCTTC. Its protein is CASSGQDRGPYNEQFF.

The rearrangement links TRBV6-2 or TRBV6-3 to TRBJ2-1; 12 positions agree with TRBD2. This CDR3 comprises 17 residues. The germline V gene encodes CDR1 MNHEY and CDR2 SVGEGT. J gave up 7 bases and V 2 bases, and 9 bases lay outside the gene matches. This CDR3 is CASSYPLTSGRTNEQFF. The CDR3 coding sequence is TGTGCCAGCAGTTACCCCCTTACTAGCGGGAGGACTAATGAGCAGTTCTTC.

The V gene is TRBV29-1, the J gene TRBJ2-7, with 11 nucleotides matching TRBD1. This CDR3 is 12 amino acids long. Germline trimming cut 7 bases from V and 2 bases from J; bases unmatched to any gene: 1. Per germline, CDR1 SQVTM and CDR2 ANQGSEA. The CDR3 sequence: CSAGQGAYEQYF. CDR3 DNA sequence: TGCAGCGCGGGACAGGGGGCCTACGAGCAGTACTTC.

This clonotype turned up a few times. The CDR3 is CAGGGLAGEDTQYF. For the CDR3, the DNA is TGTGCCGGAGGGGGGCTAGCGGGAGAGGATACGCAGTATTTT. The genes are TRBV7-9 and TRBJ2-3; TRBD2 aligns across 10 bases. This CDR3 region has 14 residues. Trimming took 11 bases from V and 6 from J; bases not matched to a gene: 11. The germline CDR1 and CDR2 sequences are SEHNR and FQNEAQ (reference sequence). The full variable domain, rest sourced from reference TRBV7-9 and TRBJ2-3, is DTGVSQNPRHKITKRGQNVTFRCDPISEHNRLYWYRQTLGQGPEFLTYFQNEAQLEKSRLLSDRFSAERPKGSFSTLEIQRTEQGDSAMYLCAGGGLAGEDTQYFGPGTRLTVL.

The table lists this clonotype with a few counts. V usage is TRBV2 and J usage is TRBJ2-7, with 12 bases identical to TRBD2. Germline loops: CDR1 SNHLY, CDR2 FYNNEI. V shed 6 bases and J 7 bases; nucleotides not matched to a gene: 4. This CDR3 spans 13 amino acids. The CDR3 DNA is TGTGCCAGCAGCACGGGACTAGCGGGTGAGCAGTACTTC. It codes for CASSTGLAGEQYF. Drawing the rest from reference TRBV2 and TRBJ2-7, the complete variable domain is EPEVTQTPSHQVTQMGQEVILRCVPISNHLYFYWYRQILGQKVEFLVSFYNNEISEKSEIFDDQFSVERPDGSNFTLKIRSTKLEDSAMYFCASSTGLAGEQYFGPGTRLTVT.

This clonotype was seen only a few times. The chain links TRBV11-2 to TRBJ2-2; unclear D gene. CDR1 is SGHAT, CDR2 FQNNGV, per germline. The CDR3 totals 15 residues. Trimming cost V 6 bases and J 3 bases, with 14 bases left between them. CDR3 protein: CASSRDGGDTGELFF. DNA for the CDR3: TGTGCCAGCAGTCGAGACGGTGGAGACACCGGGGAGCTGTTTTTT.

The V and J genes are TRBV14 and TRBJ2-1, with D tentatively TRBD2 (5 bases). Germline CDR1 reads SGHDN; CDR2 reads FVKESK. This CDR3 is built from 15 residues. Trimming stripped 1 base from V and 1 base from J, with 8 bases between. This CDR3 reads CASSQGGNSYNEQFF. Here the CDR3 DNA reads TGTGCCAGCAGCCAAGGAGGGAATTCCTACAATGAGCAGTTCTTC.

This clonotype was counted many times. The CDR3 bases are TGTGCCAGCAGACTACCGGGGGGAGAAAAACTGTTTTTT. Its translation is CASRLPGGEKLFF. V is TRBV6-5 and J is TRBJ1-4; perhaps TRBD1 as D (5 bases). CDR3 length equals 13 residues. In germline, CDR1 is MNHEY, CDR2 SVGAGI. Trimming removed 6 bases at V and 8 bases at J, with 13 bases between.

There are a few counts of this clonotype. The rearrangement links TRBV7-6 to TRBJ1-5; no reliable D call. Trimming shortened V by 5 bases and J by 1 base, and 9 bases separated the two germline ends. The CDR3 contains 14 residues. Germline CDR1 reads SGHVS; CDR2 reads FNYEAQ. The CDR3 sequence is CASSPTGSNQPQHF. Written as DNA, the CDR3 is TGTGCCAGCAGCCCGACGGGGAGCAATCAGCCCCAGCATTTT.

This chain uses TRBV27 with TRBJ2-1; D may be TRBD1 (6 bases). The germline gives CDR1 MNHEY, CDR2 SMNVEV (reference sequence). The V end was cut by 2 bases, the J end by 10 bases, with 15 bases between. The CDR3 is 14 amino acids. The CDR3 nucleotides read TGTGCCAGCAGTTTAGGGGGCAGGGGTTGCGAGCAGTTCTTC. This encodes CASSLGGRGCEQFF.

This clonotype turned up a few times. The chain is built from TRBV28 and TRBJ2-7, with TRBD2 matching 15 bases. This CDR3 has 15 residues. V gave up 4 bases and J gave up 7 bases; unmatched junction bases: 5. Germline CDR1 MDHEN, CDR2 SYDVKM. The CDR3 loop reads CASSSPGTSGGEQYF. The CDR3 DNA follows: TGTGCCAGCAGTTCCCCCGGGACTAGCGGGGGGGAGCAGTACTTC.

Only a few counts were recorded for this clonotype. The V gene is TRBV5-1, the J gene TRBJ2-1; tentative D call: TRBD2 (6 bases). Germline V gives CDR1 SGHRS, CDR2 YFSETQ. The CDR3 length is 15 residues. The V end was cut by 2 bases, the J end by 5 bases, with 14 bases between. Here the CDR3 DNA reads TGCGCCAGCAGCTTAGAACTAGCCGGTAACAATGAGCAGTTCTTC. It specifies CASSLELAGNNEQFF.

This clonotype was detected a few times. V usage is TRBV1 and J usage is TRBJ2-3; the table assigns TRBD2, which was not confirmed against the DNA. TRBV1 is an annotated pseudogene. This CDR3 has 18 amino acids. The CDR3 here is CTSSQPQELAGGGDTQYF. Written as DNA, the CDR3 is TGCACCAGCAGCCAACCACAGGAACTAGCGGGGGGGGGAGATACGCAGTATTTT.

This clonotype was detected only a few times. The V call is TRBV10-3, the J call TRBJ1-1, with 7 bases aligning to TRBD1. Trimming cost V 4 bases and J 7 bases; bases outside gene matches: 6. CDR1 ENHRY and CDR2 SYGVKD come from the germline V gene. The CDR3 is 13 residues long. The CDR3 DNA follows: TGTGCCATCAGTGTACCGGGACAGAGTGAAGCTTTCTTT. Translating gives CAISVPGQSEAFF.

The rearrangement uses TRBV7-3 and TRBJ2-1; TRBD1 might be the D (5 bases). The CDR3 extends over 15 amino acids. Looked up from germline, CDR1 is SGHTA and CDR2 is FQGTGA. Trimming took 2 bases from V and 4 from J, leaving 12 bases between them. The CDR3 DNA sequence: TGTGCCAGCAGCTTAGATGGGGCTACTTACAATGAGCAGTTCTTC. It is translated as CASSLDGATYNEQFF.

The chain links TRBV25-1 to TRBJ2-7, with D unresolved. This CDR3 comprises 10 residues. Germline loops: CDR1 MGHDK, CDR2 SYGVNS. V was trimmed by 8 bases and J by 5 bases, leaving 7 bases between them. Here the CDR3 reads CASQYHEQYF. For the CDR3, the DNA is TGTGCCAGCCAGTACCACGAGCAGTACTTC.

This clonotype was observed a few times. The genes are TRBV29-1 and TRBJ2-7; D remains unclear. V shed 6 bases and J shed 3 bases, with 6 bases lying between them. CDR3 length equals 10 residues. CDR1 SQVTM and CDR2 ANQGSEA come from the germline V gene. The CDR3 loop reads CSVQDYEQYF. In nucleotides, the CDR3 is TGCAGCGTCCAGGACTACGAGCAGTACTTC.

This sequence joins TRBV4-2 and TRBJ1-2; D call uncertain. Deletions cut 0 bases from V and 2 bases from J, with 7 bases between. In germline, CDR1 is LGHNA, CDR2 YNFKEQ. The length of the CDR3 is 14 residues. The CDR3, as DNA: TGTGCCAGCAGCCAAGATACTCCGAACTATGGCTACACCTTC. Protein sequence: CASSQDTPNYGYTF.

This clonotype was seen only a few times. The V and J genes are TRBV5-1 and TRBJ2-5, with 7 bases lining up with TRBD1. CDR3 length equals 14 residues. Germline CDR1 SGHRS, CDR2 YFSETQ. V dropped 0 bases and J dropped 7; count of bases not matched to a gene: 6. CDR3 in DNA: TGCGCCAGCAGCTTGGAGGGGACAGCTAGGACCCAGTACTTC. Amino acids: CASSLEGTARTQYF.

There are a few counts of this clonotype. This chain links TRBV7-9 with TRBJ2-3; 8 bases align to TRBD1. Per the germline V gene, CDR1 is SEHNR and CDR2 is FQNEAQ (reference sequence). CDR3 length equals 13 residues. V gave up 5 bases and J gave up 10 bases; unmatched junction bases: 8. For the CDR3, the DNA is TGTGCCAGCAGCGGAGGGACAGGTCAGGCGCAGTATTTT. It specifies CASSGGTGQAQYF.